These 3 T cell receptor beta chains came from one sample sequenced in a study of OX40 agonist ivuxolimab in advanced cancers. Receptors were amplified or captured by the immunoSEQ multiplex PCR assay. As stored in TCRdb, this immuneACCESS dataset retains in-frame rearrangements with V and J assigned. A fraction of the clones does not appear; measured against another copy, unresolved V genes explain less than half of the discrepancy, and the remainder lacks a known reason. The sample table holds about 20,000 clones, of which around 85% were seen once. Over 25% of the sample comes from the top ten. This specimen consisted of CD4+ or CD8+ T cells sorted from blood, obtained in a trial of the OX40 agonist ivuxolimab. The receptors shown here come from an adult with an advanced solid tumor such as melanoma, head and neck, liver or kidney cancer.

The genes are TRBV18 and TRBJ1-2, with TRBD1 as a possible D gene (5 bases). The length of the CDR3 is 14 residues. The ends were cut back, 0 bases at V and 5 bases at J, with 10 bases in the middle. Germline CDR1 and CDR2: KGHSH and LQKENI. CDR3 in DNA: TGTGCCAGCTCACCACCAGTGGGGGGTTATGGCTACACCTTC. Its protein product is CASSPPVGGYGYTF. The full variable domain, rest sourced from reference TRBV18 and TRBJ1-2, is NAGVMQNPRHLVRRRGQEARLRCSPMKGHSHVYWYRQLPEEGLKFMVYLQKENIIDESGMPKERFSAEFPKEGPSILRIQQVVRGDSAAYFCASSPPVGGYGYTFGSGTRLTVV.

The chain carries TRBV7-9 and TRBJ2-1, with D unclear. Germline loops: CDR1 SEHNR, CDR2 FQNEAQ (reference sequence). CDR3 length: 11 amino acids. Trimming pared 3 bases from V and 6 bases from J, leaving 3 bases between. CDR3 loop: CASSFSNEQFF. In DNA form, the CDR3 reads TGTGCCAGCAGCTTCAGCAATGAGCAGTTCTTC. The full variable domain, in which reference TRBV7-9 and TRBJ2-1 provide the parts outside the CDR3, is DTGVSQNPRHKITKRGQNVTFRCDPISEHNRLYWYRQTLGQGPEFLTYFQNEAQLEKSRLLSDRFSAERPKGSFSTLEIQRTEQGDSAMYLCASSFSNEQFFGPGTRLTVL.

The chain is built from TRBV6-5 and TRBJ1-2; 7 nucleotides align to TRBD1. Germline V CDR1 and CDR2: MNHEY, SVGAGI. The CDR3 is made up of 13 amino acids. After removal of 7 bases from V and 2 bases from J, the junction contained 4 bases not matched to a gene. The CDR3 reads CASIGDSNYGYTF. The CDR3 nucleotides read TGTGCCAGCATAGGGGACAGCAACTATGGCTACACCTTC.